This T cell receptor (beta chain) was found in a study of blood T cells in healthy people across ages. This clonotype came up once. Its matching antigen is unknown. A much larger clone sits a single nucleotide away, making a read error possible. Germline CDR1 and CDR2: SGDLS and YYNGEE. The CDR3 contains 18 residues. Study results and caveats: Age advanced and TCR beta diversity per million T cells fell, roughly linearly.

The authors ran a second PCR of roughly 6 to 12 cycles using a sample-barcoded 5' primer and a J-beta primer mix. Each sample yielded at least 3 million CDR3-containing paired-end reads. MiXCR, applied by TCRdb to the 5' RACE reads, yields one record per CDR3 protein. The sample has about 670,000 distinct CDR3 sequences, about 51% seen once; the top ten hold about 14%. Those donating, healthy Caucasian individuals from Russia, were aged roughly 6 to 90. Peripheral blood from each donor was collected in a volume of about 10 milliliters. This chain links TRBV9 with TRBJ2-1, with TRBD1 matching 10 bases. Sequencing input: blood. This clonotype was sampled from a woman of 80 years or more in good health. CDR3 residues: CASSVEPPRDRGYNGQFF. The CDR3 nucleotides are TGTGCCAGCAGCGTAGAACCACCCCGGGACAGGGGTTACAATGGGCAGTTCTTC.